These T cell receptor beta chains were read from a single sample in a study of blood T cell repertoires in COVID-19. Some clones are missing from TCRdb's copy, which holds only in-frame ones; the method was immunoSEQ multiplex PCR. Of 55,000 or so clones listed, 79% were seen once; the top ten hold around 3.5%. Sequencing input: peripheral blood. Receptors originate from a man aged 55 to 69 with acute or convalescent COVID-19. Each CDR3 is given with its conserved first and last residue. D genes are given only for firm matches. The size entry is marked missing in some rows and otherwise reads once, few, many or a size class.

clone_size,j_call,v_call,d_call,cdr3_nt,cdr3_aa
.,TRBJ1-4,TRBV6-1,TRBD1,TGTGCCAGCAGTGAAGGGACAGGGAGGTGGAAACTGTTTTTT,CASSEGTGRWKLFF
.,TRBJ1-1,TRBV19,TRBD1,TGTGCCAGTACCGAGACAGGGGGGTATCTTGAAGCTTTCTTT,CASTETGGYLEAFF
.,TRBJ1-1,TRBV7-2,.,TGTGCCAGCAGCATGGACAGGAACACTGAAGCTTTCTTT,CASSMDRNTEAFF
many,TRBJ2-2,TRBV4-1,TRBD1,TGCGCCAGCAGCACCGGGACAGGGACCGGGGAGCTGTTTTTT,CASSTGTGTGELFF
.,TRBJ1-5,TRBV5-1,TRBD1,TGCGCCAGCAGCCCCACAGGGGATAGCAATCAGCCCCAGCATTTT,CASSPTGDSNQPQHF
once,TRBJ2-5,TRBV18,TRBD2,TGTGCCAGCTCCCCCTGGAAGCGGGGGGACCAAGAGACCCAGTACTTC,CASSPWKRGDQETQYF
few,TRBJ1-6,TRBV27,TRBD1,TGTGCCAGCAGTTTATCGGCGTGGGTCAGGGGGCTGAGCTCCTATAATTCACCCCTCCACTTT,CASSLSAWVRGLSSYNSPLHF
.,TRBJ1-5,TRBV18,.,TGTGCCAGCTCAGCGGACAGAAATCAGCCCCAGCATTTT,CASSADRNQPQHF
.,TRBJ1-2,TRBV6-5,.,TGTGCCAGCAGGTACCTTTCGGGGGACTATGGCTACACCTTC,CASRYLSGDYGYTF
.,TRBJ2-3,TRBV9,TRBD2,TGTGCCAGCAGCCCAACCAGCGGGGGGTTCACAGATACGCAGTATTTT,CASSPTSGGFTDTQYF
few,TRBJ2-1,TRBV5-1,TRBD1,TGCGCCAGTCGTCAGGGGGCTAACAATGAGCAGTTCTTC,CASRQGANNEQFF
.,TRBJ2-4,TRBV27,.,TGTGCCAGCAGTTCCGGGGGGCCCTTTTGGTACTTC,CASSSGGPFWYF
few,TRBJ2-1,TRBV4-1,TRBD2,TGCGCCAGCAGCCAAGATTGGGCTAGCGGGGGCGGGTCTAGGAATGAGCAGTTCTTC,CASSQDWASGGGSRNEQFF
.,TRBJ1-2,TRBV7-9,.,TGTGCCAGCAGCTTAAATACCGCCGCCGGGGGCTACACCTTC,CASSLNTAAGGYTF
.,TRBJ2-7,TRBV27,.,TGTGCCAGCAGTTTCGACAGGTCCTACGAGCAGTACTTC,CASSFDRSYEQYF
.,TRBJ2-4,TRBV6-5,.,TGTGCCAGCAGTTCCCTCCTAGAAGCCAAAAACATTCAGTACTTC,CASSSLLEAKNIQYF
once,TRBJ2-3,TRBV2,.,TGTGCCAGCAGTGAATTGGGTGACATGACGCAGTATTTT,CASSELGDMTQYF
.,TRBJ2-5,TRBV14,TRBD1,TGTGCCAGCAGCCAAGAAGGATTGACAGGGTACCAAGAGACCCAGTACTTC,CASSQEGLTGYQETQYF
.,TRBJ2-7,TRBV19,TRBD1,TGTGCCAGCTCCGCAGGGGGCTCCTTGACATACGAGCAGTACTTC,CASSAGGSLTYEQYF
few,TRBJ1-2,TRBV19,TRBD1,TGTGCCAGCCAGGGGGGACCAGGTGGGCTAGGCTACACCTTC,CASQGGPGGLGYTF
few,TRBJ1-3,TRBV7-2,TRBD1,TGTGCCAGCAGCTTAGCGCTCGGGTCCCGGAACAGGGGCTCTGGCACCATATATTTT,CASSLALGSRNRGSGTIYF
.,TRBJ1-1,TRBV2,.,TGTGCCAGCATCAAATTTGGAGGTAATTCGGTGAACACTGAAGCTTTCTTT,CASIKFGGNSVNTEAFF
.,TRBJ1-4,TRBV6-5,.,TGTGCCAGCAGTTACCGCGGGGGGGGGAGTGAAAAACTGTTTTTT,CASSYRGGGSEKLFF
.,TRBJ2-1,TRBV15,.,TGTGCCACCAGCAGAGACAGAACCGACAATGAGCAGTTCTTC,CATSRDRTDNEQFF
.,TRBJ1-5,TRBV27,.,TGTGCCAGCAGCTACGGCGCAGGGGATCAGCCCCAGCATTTT,CASSYGAGDQPQHF
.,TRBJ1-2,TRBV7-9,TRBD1,TGTGCCAGCAGTTCCGGACAGGGTTTATTTGGCTACACCTTC,CASSSGQGLFGYTF
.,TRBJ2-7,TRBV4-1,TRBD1,TGCGCCAGCAGCTCGGGACAGGGTGGCTACGAGCAGTACTTC,CASSSGQGGYEQYF
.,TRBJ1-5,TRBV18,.,TGTGCCAGCTCACCGCGCGGTAATCAGCCCCAGCATTTT,CASSPRGNQPQHF
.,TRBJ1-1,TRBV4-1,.,TGCGCCAGCAGCCAAGGCTGGGGGGACACTGAAGCTTTCTTT,CASSQGWGDTEAFF
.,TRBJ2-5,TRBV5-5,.,TGTGCCAGCAGCTTGTACGCGGAAGAGACCCAGTACTTC,CASSLYAEETQYF
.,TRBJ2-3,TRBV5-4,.,TGTGCCAGCAGCGGTCTCGGTATCGCAGATACGCAGTATTTT,CASSGLGIADTQYF
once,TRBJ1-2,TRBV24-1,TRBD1,TGTGCCACCAGTGACCCGGACAGGGTGGGAGGCTACACCTTC,CATSDPDRVGGYTF
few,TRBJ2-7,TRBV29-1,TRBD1,TGCAGCGTTGAGGGGGGACAGGGGGCCGGCGTAGGGTACGAGCAGTACTTC,CSVEGGQGAGVGYEQYF
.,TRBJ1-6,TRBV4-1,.,TGCGCCAGCACCCAGCGGACAGACTCTAATTCACCCCTCCACTTT,CASTQRTDSNSPLHF
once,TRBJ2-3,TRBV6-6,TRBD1,TGTGCCAGCAGTTGGGACAGGGCGGCAGATACGCAGTATTTT,CASSWDRAADTQYF
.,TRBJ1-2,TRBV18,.,TGTGCCAGCTCACCAGCCAGGACAAATAACTATGGCTACACCTTC,CASSPARTNNYGYTF
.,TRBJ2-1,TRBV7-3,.,TGTGCCAGCAGCTTCCGCATGGGGGCAGGTGAGCAGTTCTTC,CASSFRMGAGEQFF
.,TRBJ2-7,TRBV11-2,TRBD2,TGTGCCGGCAGCTTAGTGTACGGGGGGAGGTACGAGCAGTACTTC,CAGSLVYGGRYEQYF
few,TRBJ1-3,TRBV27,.,TGTGCCTCCCGGGTAGCCTCGGGAAACACCATATATTTT,CASRVASGNTIYF
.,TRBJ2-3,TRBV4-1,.,TGCGCCAGCAGCCAAGACCCTCGTCCCACAGATACGCAGTATTTT,CASSQDPRPTDTQYF
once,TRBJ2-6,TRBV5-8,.,TGTGCCAGCAGCCTCGAGGCCGGGGCCAACGTCCTGACTTTC,CASSLEAGANVLTF
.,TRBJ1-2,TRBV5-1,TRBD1,TGCGCCAGCAGCATGGGACAGGGGGCTCCTAACTATGGCTACACCTTC,CASSMGQGAPNYGYTF
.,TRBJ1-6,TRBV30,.,TGTGCCTGGAGTCCAGCCGGGAAACAATATTCACCCCTCCACTTT,CAWSPAGKQYSPLHF
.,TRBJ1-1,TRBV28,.,TGTGCCAGCAGCCGGCCCGCGACACGTCTGGGTGAAGCTTTCTTT,CASSRPATRLGEAFF
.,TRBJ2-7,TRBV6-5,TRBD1,TGTGCCAGCAGCGTACACAGGGGGTCTCTCTACGAGCAGTACTTC,CASSVHRGSLYEQYF
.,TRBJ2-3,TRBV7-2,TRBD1,TGTGCCAGCAGCCCATCTCGGGCACAGGGGGGTACGCAGTATTTT,CASSPSRAQGGTQYF
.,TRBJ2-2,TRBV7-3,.,TGTGCCAGCAGCTTAAGGAGGACCGGGGAGCTGTTTTTT,CASSLRRTGELFF
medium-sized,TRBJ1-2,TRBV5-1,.,TGCGCCAGCAGCGCCTCCGGGGGGGACTATGGCTACACCTTC,CASSASGGDYGYTF
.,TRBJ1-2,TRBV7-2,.,TGTGCCAGCAGCTTAGATGGGGGCAGCTATGGCTACACCTTC,CASSLDGGSYGYTF
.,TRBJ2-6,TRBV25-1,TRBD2,TGTGCCAGCCAGGGACTAGGGTTGCCCTCTGGGGCCAACGTCCTGACTTTC,CASQGLGLPSGANVLTF
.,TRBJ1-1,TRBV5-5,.,TGTGCCAGCAGCTGGGAGGGTCGGGGTGAAGCTTTCTTT,CASSWEGRGEAFF
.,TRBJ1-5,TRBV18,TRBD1,TGTGCCAGCTCGGGACAGATCAATCAGCCCCAGCATTTT,CASSGQINQPQHF
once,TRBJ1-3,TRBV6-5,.,TGTGCCGTAAAGGACAGTATCTCTGGAAACACCATATATTTT,CAVKDSISGNTIYF